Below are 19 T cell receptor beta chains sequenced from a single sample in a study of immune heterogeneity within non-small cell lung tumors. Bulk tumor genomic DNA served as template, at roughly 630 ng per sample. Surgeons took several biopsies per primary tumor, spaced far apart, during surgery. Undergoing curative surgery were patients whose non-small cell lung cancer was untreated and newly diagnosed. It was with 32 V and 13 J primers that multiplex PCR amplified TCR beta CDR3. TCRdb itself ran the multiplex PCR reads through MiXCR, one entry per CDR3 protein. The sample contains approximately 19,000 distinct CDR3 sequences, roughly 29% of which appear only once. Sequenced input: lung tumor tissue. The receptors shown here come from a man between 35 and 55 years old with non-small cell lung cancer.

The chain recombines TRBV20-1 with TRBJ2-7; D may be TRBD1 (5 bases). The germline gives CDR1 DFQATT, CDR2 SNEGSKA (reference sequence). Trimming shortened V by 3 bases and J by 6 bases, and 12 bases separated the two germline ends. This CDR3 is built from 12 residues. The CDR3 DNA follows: TGCAGTGCTAGGCTTAGACAGTCCGAGCAGTACTTC. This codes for CSARLRQSEQYF.

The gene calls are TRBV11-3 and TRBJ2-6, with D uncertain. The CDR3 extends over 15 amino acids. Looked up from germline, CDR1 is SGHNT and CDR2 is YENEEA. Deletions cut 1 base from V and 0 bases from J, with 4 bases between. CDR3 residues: CASSLGVSGANVLTF. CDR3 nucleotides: TGTGCCAGCAGCTTAGGTGTCTCTGGGGCCAACGTCCTGACTTTC.

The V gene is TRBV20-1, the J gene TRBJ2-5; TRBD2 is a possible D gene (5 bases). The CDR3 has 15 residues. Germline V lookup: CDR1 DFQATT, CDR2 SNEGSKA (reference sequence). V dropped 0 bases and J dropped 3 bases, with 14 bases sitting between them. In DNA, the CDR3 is TGCAGTGCTAGAGATCGCCGGCTAGCAGAAGAGACCCAGTACTTC. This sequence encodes CSARDRRLAEETQYF.

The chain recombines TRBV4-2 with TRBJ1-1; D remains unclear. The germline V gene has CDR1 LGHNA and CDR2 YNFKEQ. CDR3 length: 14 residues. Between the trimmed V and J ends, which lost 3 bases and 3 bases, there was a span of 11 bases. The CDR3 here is CASSQVVGDTEAFF. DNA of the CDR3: TGTGCCAGCAGCCAGGTGGTTGGGGACACTGAAGCTTTCTTT.

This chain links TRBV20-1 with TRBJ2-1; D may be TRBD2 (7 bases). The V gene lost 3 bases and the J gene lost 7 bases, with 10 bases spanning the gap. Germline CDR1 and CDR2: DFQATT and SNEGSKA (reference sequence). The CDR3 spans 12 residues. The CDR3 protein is CSASGGANEQFF. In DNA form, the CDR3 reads TGCAGTGCTAGTGGGGGGGCGAATGAGCAGTTCTTC.

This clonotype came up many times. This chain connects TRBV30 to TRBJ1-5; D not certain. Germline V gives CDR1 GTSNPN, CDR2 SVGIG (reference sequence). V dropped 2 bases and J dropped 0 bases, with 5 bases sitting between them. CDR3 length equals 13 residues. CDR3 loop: CAWSRNSNQPQHF. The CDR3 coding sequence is TGTGCCTGGAGTCGGAATAGCAATCAGCCCCAGCATTTT. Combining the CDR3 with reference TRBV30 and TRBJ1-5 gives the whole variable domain SQTIHQWPATLVQPVGSPLSLECTVEGTSNPNLYWYRQAAGRGLQLLFYSVGIGQISSEVPQNLSASRPQDRQFILSSKKLLLSDSGFYLCAWSRNSNQPQHFGDGTRLSIL.

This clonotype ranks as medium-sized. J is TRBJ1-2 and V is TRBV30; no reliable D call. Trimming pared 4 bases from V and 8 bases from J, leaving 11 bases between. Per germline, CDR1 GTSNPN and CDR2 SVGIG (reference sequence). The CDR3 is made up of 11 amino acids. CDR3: CAWNVEGGYTF. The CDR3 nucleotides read TGTGCCTGGAACGTTGAGGGAGGCTACACCTTC.

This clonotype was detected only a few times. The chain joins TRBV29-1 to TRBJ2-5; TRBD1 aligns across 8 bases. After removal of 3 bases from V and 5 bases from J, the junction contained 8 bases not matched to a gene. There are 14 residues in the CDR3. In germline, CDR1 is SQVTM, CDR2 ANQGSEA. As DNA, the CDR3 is TGCAGCGTTGACCCGACAGGGGCGGGGGAGACCCAGTACTTC. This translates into CSVDPTGAGETQYF.

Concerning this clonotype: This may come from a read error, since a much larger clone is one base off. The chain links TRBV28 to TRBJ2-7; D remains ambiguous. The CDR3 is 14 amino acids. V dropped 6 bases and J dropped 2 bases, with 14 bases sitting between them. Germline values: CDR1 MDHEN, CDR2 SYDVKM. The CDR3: CASRYGRVPYEQYF. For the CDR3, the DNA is TGTGCCAGCAGATACGGACGGGTTCCCTACGAGCAGTACTTC.

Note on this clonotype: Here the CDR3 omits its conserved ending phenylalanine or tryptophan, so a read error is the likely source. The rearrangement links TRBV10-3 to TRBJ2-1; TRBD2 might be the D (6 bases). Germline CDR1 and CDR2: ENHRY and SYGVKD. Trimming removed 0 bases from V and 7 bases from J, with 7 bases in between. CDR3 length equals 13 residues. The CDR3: CAISESGGNEQFL. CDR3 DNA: TGTGCCATCAGTGAGTCGGGGGGTAATGAGCAGTTCCTC.

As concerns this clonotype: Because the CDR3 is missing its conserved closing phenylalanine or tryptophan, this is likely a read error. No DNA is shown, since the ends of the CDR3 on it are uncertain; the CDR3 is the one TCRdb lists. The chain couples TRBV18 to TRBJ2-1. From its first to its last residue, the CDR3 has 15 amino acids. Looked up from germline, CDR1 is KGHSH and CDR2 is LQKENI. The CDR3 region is CASSPRRSSYNEHLL.

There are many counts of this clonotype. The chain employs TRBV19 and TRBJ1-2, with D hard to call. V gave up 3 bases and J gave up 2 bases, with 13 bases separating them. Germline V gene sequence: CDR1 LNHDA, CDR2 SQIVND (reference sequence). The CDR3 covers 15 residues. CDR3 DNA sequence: TGTGCCAGTAGTATTGGCCAGCTAGGGAACTATGGCTACACCTTC. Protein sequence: CASSIGQLGNYGYTF.

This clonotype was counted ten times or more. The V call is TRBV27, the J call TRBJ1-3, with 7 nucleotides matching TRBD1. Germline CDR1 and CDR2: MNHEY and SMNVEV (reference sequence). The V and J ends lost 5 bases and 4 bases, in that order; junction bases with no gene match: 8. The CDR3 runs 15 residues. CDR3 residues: CASSPRQGSGNTIYF. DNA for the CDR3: TGTGCCAGCAGTCCCCGACAGGGATCCGGAAACACCATATATTTT.

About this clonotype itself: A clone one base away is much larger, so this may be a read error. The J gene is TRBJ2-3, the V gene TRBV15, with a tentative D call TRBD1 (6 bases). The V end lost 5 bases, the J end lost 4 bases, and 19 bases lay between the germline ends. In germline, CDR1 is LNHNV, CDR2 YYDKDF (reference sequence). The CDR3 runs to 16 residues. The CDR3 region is CATSPGRGGLPDTQYF. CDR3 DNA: TGTGCCACCAGCCCAGGAAGAGGGGGTCTACCAGATACGCAGTATTTT.

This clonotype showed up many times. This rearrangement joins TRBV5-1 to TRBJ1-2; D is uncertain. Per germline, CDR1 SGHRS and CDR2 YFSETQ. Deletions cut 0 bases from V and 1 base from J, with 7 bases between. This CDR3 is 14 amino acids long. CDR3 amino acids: CASSLAGSNYGYTF. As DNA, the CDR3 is TGCGCCAGCAGCTTGGCTGGGAGTAACTATGGCTACACCTTC. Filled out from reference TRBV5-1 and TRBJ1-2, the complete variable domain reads KAGVTQTPRYLIKTRGQQVTLSCSPISGHRSVSWYQQTPGQGLQFLFEYFSETQRNKGNFPGRFSGRQFSNSRSEMNVSTLELGDSALYLCASSLAGSNYGYTFGSGTRLTVV.

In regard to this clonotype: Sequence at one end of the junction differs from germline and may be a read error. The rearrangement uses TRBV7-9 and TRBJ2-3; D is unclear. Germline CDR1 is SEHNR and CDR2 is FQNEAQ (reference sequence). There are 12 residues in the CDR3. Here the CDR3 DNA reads TGTGCCAGCAGCCCCAACACAGATAGGCAGTATTTT. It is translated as CASSPNTDRQYF.

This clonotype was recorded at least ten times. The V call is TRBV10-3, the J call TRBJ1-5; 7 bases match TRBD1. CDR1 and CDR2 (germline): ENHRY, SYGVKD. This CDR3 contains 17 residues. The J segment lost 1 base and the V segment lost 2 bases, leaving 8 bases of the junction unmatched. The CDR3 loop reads CAISETRQGWSNQPQHF. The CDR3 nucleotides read TGTGCCATCAGTGAGACCCGACAGGGATGGAGCAATCAGCCCCAGCATTTT.

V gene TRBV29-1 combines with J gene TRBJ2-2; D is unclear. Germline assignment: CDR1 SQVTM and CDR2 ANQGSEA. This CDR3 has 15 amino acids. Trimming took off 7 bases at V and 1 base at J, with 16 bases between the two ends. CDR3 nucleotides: TGCAGCGCCGTTATCGGTTTGGTGAACACCGGGGAGCTGTTTTTT. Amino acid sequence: CSAVIGLVNTGELFF.

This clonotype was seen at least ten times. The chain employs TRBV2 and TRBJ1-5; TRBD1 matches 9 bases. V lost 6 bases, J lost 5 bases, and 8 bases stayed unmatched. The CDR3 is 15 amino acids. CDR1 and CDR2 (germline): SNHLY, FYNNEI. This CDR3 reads CASSDGQGIYQPQHF. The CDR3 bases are TGTGCCAGCAGCGATGGACAGGGGATATATCAGCCCCAGCATTTT.